This TCR beta chain derives from a study of T cells in lung cancer brain metastases. On this clone itself: The antigen is undetermined.

Method: immunoSEQ multiplex PCR; TCRdb's copy keeps in-frame clones and lacks some. The sample shows 1,000 to 1,500 clones, roughly 91% of them seen only once. Patients had resection for synchronous oligometastatic disease or delayed recurrence of a solitary brain metastasis. The study's findings and limits: Paired primaries held more unique productive clones than brain metastases (median approximately 4,500 versus 1,500). Few clones were shared between paired lesions (mean Morisita around 0.2); most were lesion-specific.

The TCR comes from a man aged 65-85 years with non-small cell lung cancer that had spread to the brain. The sample comprised tumor tissue from a brain metastasis.

The CDR3 spells CASSYSRENLQPQHF. CDR3 nucleotides: TGTGCCAGCAGTTACTCGAGGGAGAATCTTCAGCCCCAGCATTTT. The rearrangement links TRBV6-5 to TRBJ1-5; D remains unclear. V lost 0 bases and J 6 bases, leaving 12 bases between the germline ends. Per germline, CDR1 MNHEY and CDR2 SVGAGI. CDR3 length: 15 amino acids.